The 5 T cell receptor beta chains below were found in one sample sequenced in a study of blood T cells in healthy people across ages. Together with a sample-barcoded 5' primer, a J-beta primer mix was included in a second PCR lasting roughly 6 to 12 cycles. Using its own MiXCR run on the 5' RACE reads, TCRdb lists one record per CDR3 protein. This sample carries under 1,100,000 distinct CDR3 sequences, less than 25% of them seen once, and the ten largest clones take approximately 0.71%. The data also belong to a second study, concerning T cells of mothers and their children.

The specimen sequenced was blood. The origin of the receptors is a girl aged 2-9 years in good health.

This clonotype was observed a handful of times. The CDR3 loop reads CASSLDPGLYPYEQYF. CDR3 nucleotide sequence: TGTGCCAGCAGCTTAGATCCAGGGCTATATCCCTACGAGCAGTACTTC. V gene TRBV7-2 combines with J gene TRBJ2-5; tentative D call: TRBD1 (5 bases). The J call may be in error: the DNA end matches TRBJ2-7 better. The CDR3 covers 16 residues. Germline V gene lookup returns CDR1 SGHTA and CDR2 FQGNSA.

This clonotype showed up just a few times. The chain recombines TRBV11-2 with TRBJ2-5, with no clear D. Germline V lookup: CDR1 SGHAT, CDR2 FQNNGV. The CDR3 contains 15 residues. V lost 0 bases, J lost 2 bases, and 10 bases lay in between. DNA for the CDR3: TGTGCCAGCAGCTTAGATTGGGCGGCACAAGAGACCCAGTACTTC. Translating it yields CASSLDWAAQETQYF.

This clonotype was detected only a few times. The genes are TRBV10-1 and TRBJ2-1; the D gene is possibly TRBD2 (6 bases). Germline V gene sequence: CDR1 WNHNN, CDR2 SYGVQD (reference sequence). The V gene lost 6 bases and the J gene lost 2 bases, with 14 bases spanning the gap. The CDR3 has 15 residues. DNA of the CDR3: TGCGCCAGCAGCGGTGCTAGCGCGGCCTACAATGAGCAGTTCTTC. Translating it yields CASSGASAAYNEQFF.

The rearrangement uses TRBV11-2 and TRBJ1-1; no clear D. There are 13 residues in the CDR3. The germline V gene encodes CDR1 SGHAT and CDR2 FQNNGV. Trimming took off 0 bases at V and 6 bases at J, with 8 bases between the two ends. CDR3 residues: CASSLEGVSEAFF. In nucleotides, the CDR3 is TGTGCCAGCAGCTTAGAGGGAGTTTCTGAAGCTTTCTTT.

In nucleotides, the CDR3 is TGTGCCAGCAGTCCCTTTTCCTACGAGCAGTACTTC. It translates to CASSPFSYEQYF. This sequence joins TRBV5-8 and TRBJ2-7, with unresolved D. This CDR3 region has 12 residues. V gave up 5 bases and J gave up 1 base, with 7 bases separating them. The germline CDR1 and CDR2 sequences are SGHTS and YDEGEE.